Below, 24 T cell receptor beta chains from the same sample are listed, as sequenced in a study of T cell responses to AZD1222 COVID-19 vaccine. Using immunoSEQ multiplex PCR, the repertoire was profiled, and TCRdb retains in-frame clones only, with some absent. This table has some 150,000 clones, 75% to 90% appearing once. Sequenced material: peripheral blood, taken after recovery from COVID-19. These receptors came from an adult who had recovered from COVID-19.

The chain combines TRBV10-2 with TRBJ2-7, with 10 bases lining up with TRBD1. With V trimmed by 8 bases and J by 7 bases, 2 bases remained unmatched. Germline CDR1 reads WSHSY; CDR2 reads SAAADI. This CDR3 is built from 11 residues. The CDR3 region is CASRQGAEQYF. The CDR3 DNA is TGCGCCAGCCGACAGGGGGCGGAGCAGTACTTC.

This clone came up a few times. The chain couples TRBV28 to TRBJ1-2, with D possibly TRBD1 on 5 matching bases. V was clipped by 4 bases and J by 4 bases, with 19 bases between them. This CDR3 has 16 amino acids. From germline, CDR1 is MDHEN and CDR2 SYDVKM. The CDR3 here is CASSSDRAGGGYGYTF. The CDR3 nucleotides are TGTGCCAGCAGTTCCGACAGAGCGGGAGGCGGCTATGGCTACACCTTC.

The CDR3 loop is CASSLTGSGSDQYF. CDR3 DNA: TGTGCCAGCAGCTTAACCGGGAGTGGCTCAGATCAGTACTTC. The V and J genes are TRBV7-3 and TRBJ2-7; D might be TRBD2 (6 bases). The ends were cut back, 0 bases at V and 10 bases at J, with 16 bases in the middle. CDR3 length equals 14 residues. Germline V CDR1 and CDR2: SGHTA, FQGTGA. Together with reference TRBV7-3 and TRBJ2-7, the CDR3 gives the full variable domain: GAGVSQTPSNKVTEKGKYVELRCDPISGHTALYWYRQSLGQGPEFLIYFQGTGAADDSGLPNDRFFAVRPEGSVSTLKIQRTERGDSAVYLCASSLTGSGSDQYFGPGTRLTVT.

J is TRBJ1-1 and V is TRBV12-3 or TRBV12-4; D ambiguous. Between the trimmed V and J ends, which lost 5 bases and 10 bases, there was a span of 11 bases. The CDR3 consists of 11 residues. The CDR3 protein is CASSLTLGAFF. In DNA form, the CDR3 reads TGTGCCAGCAGTCTGACGCTAGGAGCTTTCTTT.

This clone has just one count. The genes are TRBV4-1 and TRBJ1-2; 9 bases line up with TRBD1. The CDR3 extends over 16 amino acids. Trimming removed 2 bases from V and 1 base from J; junction bases left unmatched: 5. CDR1 and CDR2 (germline): MGHRA, YSYEKL. In DNA form, the CDR3 reads TGCGCCAGCAGCCAACTGACAGGGGGGCTTAACTATGGCTACACCTTC. This encodes CASSQLTGGLNYGYTF.

The V call is TRBV9, the J call TRBJ1-2, with D tentatively TRBD1 (6 bases). Germline lookup yields CDR1 SGDLS and CDR2 YYNGEE. The V and J ends lost 0 bases and 4 bases respectively, with 16 bases between them. The CDR3 contains 16 residues. The CDR3 here is CASSVGGAGVPYGYTF. The CDR3 DNA is TGTGCCAGCAGCGTAGGAGGTGCAGGGGTTCCCTATGGCTACACCTTC. Using reference TRBV9 and TRBJ1-2 for the parts outside the CDR3, the full variable domain is DSGVTQTPKHLITATGQRVTLRCSPRSGDLSVYWYQQSLDQGLQFLIQYYNGEERAKGNILERFSAQQFPDLHSELNLSSLELGDSALYFCASSVGGAGVPYGYTFGSGTRLTVV.

This chain connects TRBV10-3 to TRBJ2-7; no clear D. The V gene lost 2 bases and the J gene lost 3 bases, with 8 bases spanning the gap. The CDR3 runs to 13 residues. Germline V gene sequence: CDR1 ENHRY, CDR2 SYGVKD. This chain's CDR3 is CAISEPGLYEQYF. Written as DNA, the CDR3 is TGTGCCATCAGTGAGCCGGGTCTCTACGAGCAGTACTTC.

The rearrangement links TRBV27 to TRBJ2-3; 7 nucleotides agree with TRBD1. From germline, CDR1 is MNHEY and CDR2 SMNVEV (reference sequence). V dropped 5 bases and J dropped 0; count of bases not matched to a gene: 2. The CDR3 consists of 14 residues. This CDR3 is CASSTQGSTDTQYF. CDR3 coding DNA: TGTGCCAGCAGTACACAGGGGAGCACAGATACGCAGTATTTT.

The gene calls are TRBV2 and TRBJ1-5, with 12 bases matching TRBD1. Germline V lookup: CDR1 SNHLY, CDR2 FYNNEI. This CDR3 region has 16 residues. V lost 7 bases to trimming and J lost 4 bases; unmatched junction nucleotides: 8. The CDR3 nucleotides read TGTGCCAGCAAGAAAGCGGGACAGGGGGCAAATCAGCCCCAGCATTTT. Its protein product is CASKKAGQGANQPQHF.

This rearrangement joins TRBV5-1 to TRBJ1-2; D possibly corresponds to TRBD1 (6 bases). The CDR3 extends over 13 amino acids. Trimming stripped 4 bases from V and 6 bases from J, with 13 bases between. Germline assignment: CDR1 SGHRS and CDR2 YFSETQ. The CDR3 bases are TGCGCCAGCAGCCCCGGGACATCCAATGGCTACACCTTC. Its translation is CASSPGTSNGYTF.

The chain links TRBV18 to TRBJ2-3, with 7 bases fitting TRBD1. The CDR3 runs 14 residues. V trimming: 10 bases; J trimming: 0 bases; junction bases outside the gene matches: 7. Germline CDR1 KGHSH, CDR2 LQKENI. CDR3 protein: CATSTGLSTDTQYF. For the CDR3, the DNA is TGTGCCACCTCGACAGGGTTAAGCACAGATACGCAGTATTTT. Full variable domain (missing parts from reference TRBV18 and TRBJ2-3): NAGVMQNPRHLVRRRGQEARLRCSPMKGHSHVYWYRQLPEEGLKFMVYLQKENIIDESGMPKERFSAEFPKEGPSILRIQQVVRGDSAAYFCATSTGLSTDTQYFGPGTRLTVL.

This rearrangement joins TRBV7-9 to TRBJ1-2; perhaps TRBD1 as D (5 bases). Trimming took off 2 bases at V and 5 bases at J, with 15 bases between the two ends. This CDR3 contains 15 residues. Germline-derived CDR1 and CDR2 are SEHNR and FQNEAQ (reference sequence). As DNA, the CDR3 is TGTGCCAGCAGCTTACATGGGGACCGGAGATATGGCTACACCTTC. Translation gives CASSLHGDRRYGYTF.

V is TRBV3-1 (or the pseudogene TRBV3-2) and J is TRBJ2-7, with 7 bases matching TRBD2. The ends lost 1 base at V and 1 base at J; junction bases unmatched: 1. This CDR3 region has 14 residues. The germline gives CDR1 LGHDT, CDR2 YNNKEL (reference sequence). The CDR3 DNA is TGTGCCAGCAGCCAAGGGGGGGGGTCCTACGAGCAGTACTTC. Amino acid sequence: CASSQGGGSYEQYF.

The rearrangement joins TRBV6-5 to TRBJ1-1, with D perhaps TRBD1 (5 bases). This CDR3 contains 14 residues. V dropped 6 bases and J dropped 3 bases, with 14 bases sitting between them. The V gene's germline CDR1 is MNHEY and CDR2 SVGAGI. The CDR3 DNA follows: TGTGCCAGCAGGGGGGTCCTCGGGCACACTGAAGCTTTCTTT. Translation gives CASRGVLGHTEAFF.

The chain employs TRBV7-7 and TRBJ1-1, with TRBD1 as a possible D gene (5 bases). Trimming removed 5 bases at V and 0 bases at J, with 16 bases between. The CDR3 is 16 residues long. Germline-derived CDR1 and CDR2 are SSHAT and FNYEAQ (reference sequence). CDR3 sequence (DNA): TGTGCCAGCAGCCCGACAGCCGCCTACTTGAACACTGAAGCTTTCTTT. Encoded protein: CASSPTAAYLNTEAFF.

The V call is TRBV20-1, the J call TRBJ1-1; D is ambiguous. There are 12 residues in the CDR3. Trimming took off 3 bases at V and 6 bases at J, with 11 bases between the two ends. The germline CDR1 and CDR2 sequences are DFQATT and SNEGSKA (reference sequence). The DNA for the CDR3 is TGCAGTGCTAGTGAGGTGAGGCCTGAAGCTTTCTTT. Translated, it gives CSASEVRPEAFF.

V gene TRBV11-2 combines with J gene TRBJ2-7, with 8 bases matching TRBD1. CDR1 and CDR2 from the germline V gene are SGHAT and FQNNGV. Trimming cost V 3 bases and J 9 bases; bases outside gene matches: 4. This CDR3 comprises 12 residues. The DNA of the CDR3 is TGTGCCAGCAGCTTGTCAGGGGGCGGGCAGTACTTC. Its protein product is CASSLSGGGQYF.

This chain joins TRBV13 and TRBJ1-5; maybe TRBD1 (5 bases). There are 17 residues in the CDR3. V was trimmed by 3 bases and J by 2 bases, leaving 17 bases between them. The germline V gene encodes CDR1 PRHDT and CDR2 FYEKMQ (reference sequence). The CDR3 bases are TGTGCCAGCAGCTTGGGGCCCGGGGCTGGAGGCAATCAGCCCCAGCATTTT. Translating gives CASSLGPGAGGNQPQHF.

The chain links TRBV7-9 to TRBJ2-1; the D gene is possibly TRBD1 (6 bases). This CDR3 comprises 14 residues. CDR1 is SEHNR, CDR2 FQNEAQ, per germline (reference sequence). The V gene lost 1 base and the J gene lost 5 bases, with 9 bases spanning the gap. DNA for the CDR3: TGTGCCAGCAGCTTAGACAGGGCGAACAATGAGCAGTTCTTC. It yields the protein CASSLDRANNEQFF.

This chain joins TRBV9 and TRBJ2-1; D may match TRBD1 or TRBD2 (5 bases each). Germline lookup yields CDR1 SGDLS and CDR2 YYNGEE. Trimming shortened V by 0 bases and J by 10 bases, and 11 bases separated the two germline ends. This CDR3 has 13 amino acids. CDR3 loop: CASSVGEGREQFF. In DNA, the CDR3 is TGTGCCAGCAGCGTAGGAGAGGGACGGGAGCAGTTCTTC.

V is TRBV7-9 and J is TRBJ2-1; 7 bases line up with TRBD2. V shed 6 bases, J shed 4 bases, and the junction held 9 bases outside the gene matches. Germline loops: CDR1 SEHNR, CDR2 FQNEAQ (reference sequence). CDR3 length equals 15 residues. The CDR3 DNA follows: TGTGCCAGCAGGGAGAGCGCGGGGGATTACAATGAGCAGTTCTTC. As protein: CASRESAGDYNEQFF.

This sequence joins TRBV19 and TRBJ2-3, with D possibly being TRBD2 (7 bases). Germline V lookup: CDR1 LNHDA, CDR2 SQIVND (reference sequence). Between the trimmed V and J ends, which lost 0 bases and 3 bases, there was a span of 16 bases. This CDR3 spans 17 amino acids. The CDR3 here is CASSIDQRDNPTDTQYF. The CDR3 DNA reads TGTGCCAGTAGTATAGATCAGCGGGACAACCCAACAGATACGCAGTATTTT.

This chain uses TRBV19 with TRBJ2-1; D ambiguous. V was cut by 0 bases and J by 8 bases, with 11 bases left in between. CDR1 and CDR2 from the germline V gene are LNHDA and SQIVND (reference sequence). This CDR3 spans 14 amino acids. CDR3 in DNA: TGTGCCAGTAGTATAGATCATGAACGGGATGAGCAGTTCTTC. Its protein is CASSIDHERDEQFF.

This chain links TRBV12-3 or TRBV12-4 with TRBJ1-2, with D possibly TRBD1 on 5 matching bases. The CDR3 is 13 residues long. V lost 6 bases and J 1 base, leaving 9 bases between the germline ends. The CDR3 DNA is TGTGCCAGCAGGACCGGACATAACTATGGCTACACCTTC. Translation gives CASRTGHNYGYTF.